This paragraph covers one T cell receptor (beta chain) sequence. The entry originates in a study of long-term antiretroviral therapy in people with HIV. Study at large: By about a decade, the earliest samples predate the 2015 immediate-ART recommendation.

Trimming cost V 1 base and J 4 bases; bases outside gene matches: 6. The length of the CDR3 is 15 residues. Germline lookup yields CDR1 WNHNN and CDR2 SYGVQD (reference sequence). Each HIV participant was treated in the United States. Specimens held about 0.9-11 million cryopreserved PBMC prior to DNA extraction. The authors ran the immunoSEQ assay, v3.0, at survey level. The sequencing target was roughly 35,000-50,000 T-cell genomes per sample. Profiled with immunoSEQ multiplex PCR; TCRdb holds only in-frame clones, not every one. Found here are some 29,000 clones, about 87% of them singletons; the top ten hold 8.3%.

Sequencing was performed on unsorted PBMCs, taken 3.2 years before starting antiretroviral therapy. The chain employs TRBV10-1 and TRBJ2-7; 8 nucleotides match TRBD2. This clonotype was obtained from a man aged 45-65 years with HIV. The CDR3 loop reads CASSELAGGDYEQYF. The DNA for the CDR3 is TGCGCCAGCAGTGAGTTGGCGGGGGGCGATTACGAGCAGTACTTC.